One sample yielded the 9 T cell receptor beta chains listed below, sequenced in a study of cytomegalovirus exposure and HLA in healthy donors (dated by TCRdb to about 2017). Libraries were prepared through the immunoSEQ multiplex PCR assay. For the multiplex PCR, a mixture combining 60 forward primers for TCR Vbeta segments and 13 reverse primers for TCR Jbeta segments was used. Here the immuneACCESS table is served through TCRdb, limited to in-frame sequences with V and J called. Missing clones are a known gap in these copies; in checked studies unresolved V genes cover under half, and the rest lacks a known reason. This sample is represented by 150,000 to 200,000 clones; 79% of them were singletons. The ten most abundant clones make up over 1.5% of the sample. Sample: PBMCs. All receptors derive from a girl aged 5 to 17 in good health and CMV-seropositive.

This clone was found a few times. This rearrangement joins TRBV5-1 to TRBJ2-1, with TRBD2 matching 8 bases. CDR3 length equals 17 residues. Trimming at V came to 3 bases and at J to 1 base, leaving 9 bases not matched to a gene. Germline assignment: CDR1 SGHRS and CDR2 YFSETQ. The CDR3 reads CASSYTRGGASYNEQFF. CDR3 nucleotides: TGCGCCAGCAGCTACACCCGGGGGGGCGCTTCCTACAATGAGCAGTTCTTC.

The V gene is TRBV5-1, the J gene TRBJ2-2; 7 bases map to TRBD2. The CDR3 has 16 amino acids. Germline loops: CDR1 SGHRS, CDR2 YFSETQ. V trimming: 4 bases; J trimming: 4 bases; junction bases outside the gene matches: 10. CDR3 coding DNA: TGCGCCAGCAGCCCTACTGAAGGCGGGGGCACCGGGGAGCTGTTTTTT. This translates into CASSPTEGGGTGELFF.

This clone appeared a few times. Additional DNA sequences in this sample encode the identical CDR3. The chain has TRBV7-2 and TRBJ1-2; D not resolved. The CDR3 loop spans 12 amino acids. The V gene's germline CDR1 is SGHTA and CDR2 FQGNSA. V lost 2 bases, J lost 2 bases, and 3 bases lay in between. DNA of the CDR3: TGTGCCAGCAGCTTAAGCAACTATGGCTACACCTTC. Amino acids: CASSLSNYGYTF.

This clone was observed once. The genes are TRBV7-2 and TRBJ2-1, with TRBD2 as a possible D gene (7 bases). Germline CDR1 is SGHTA and CDR2 is FQGNSA. V was cut by 5 bases and J by 4 bases, with 18 bases left in between. CDR3 size: 16 residues. The CDR3 spells CASSLLAGAAYNEQFF. DNA of the CDR3: TGTGCCAGCAGCCTGCTTGCGGGGGCCGCATACAATGAGCAGTTCTTC.

The chain recombines TRBV30 with TRBJ2-1; tentatively, D is TRBD2 (6 bases). V was cut by 7 bases and J by 3 bases, with 19 bases left in between. The CDR3 totals 15 residues. The germline V gene encodes CDR1 GTSNPN and CDR2 SVGIG (reference sequence). For the CDR3, the DNA is TGTGCCTCCCAAGTAACTAGCTCGGTCTACAATGAGCAGTTCTTC. Translated: CASQVTSSVYNEQFF.

CDR3 bases: TGCGCCAGCAGTGATAACAGGGAATTGAATGGCTACACCTTC. It encodes CASSDNRELNGYTF. This chain uses TRBV10-1 with TRBJ1-2, with D possibly being TRBD1 (6 bases). CDR1 is WNHNN and CDR2 is SYGVQD in the germline V gene (reference sequence). The V and J ends lost 3 bases and 6 bases respectively, with 14 bases between them. The CDR3 consists of 14 residues.

The J gene is TRBJ2-1, the V gene TRBV7-6; D gene ambiguous. In germline, CDR1 is SGHVS, CDR2 FNYEAQ. The CDR3 runs 13 residues. Trimming removed 0 bases from V and 9 bases from J, with 9 bases in between. This chain's CDR3 is CASSLAPSAEQFF. The CDR3 bases are TGTGCCAGCAGCTTAGCCCCTAGTGCTGAGCAGTTCTTC. The complete variable domain, with remaining parts taken from reference TRBV7-6 and TRBJ2-1, reads GAGVSQSPRYKVTKRGQDVALRCDPISGHVSLYWYRQALGQGPEFLTYFNYEAQQDKSGLPNDRFSAERPEGSISTLTIQRTEQRDSAMYRCASSLAPSAEQFFGPGTRLTVL.

The chain uses TRBV5-1 and TRBJ2-7; D gene unclear. With 4 bases removed from V and 2 bases from J, the gap between germline ends came to 13 bases. The CDR3 length is 14 residues. The germline V gene encodes CDR1 SGHRS and CDR2 YFSETQ. CDR3: CASSPSPETYEQYF. CDR3 nucleotides: TGCGCCAGCAGCCCTTCTCCAGAAACCTACGAGCAGTACTTC.

DNA of the CDR3: TGCGCCAGCAGCCCAGGGGACGGTGGGACTGAAGCTTTCTTT. This encodes CASSPGDGGTEAFF. This chain links TRBV5-1 with TRBJ1-1; tentatively, D is TRBD1 (6 bases). The CDR3 has 14 residues. Germline loops: CDR1 SGHRS, CDR2 YFSETQ. Trimming took 4 bases from V and 5 from J, leaving 15 bases between them.